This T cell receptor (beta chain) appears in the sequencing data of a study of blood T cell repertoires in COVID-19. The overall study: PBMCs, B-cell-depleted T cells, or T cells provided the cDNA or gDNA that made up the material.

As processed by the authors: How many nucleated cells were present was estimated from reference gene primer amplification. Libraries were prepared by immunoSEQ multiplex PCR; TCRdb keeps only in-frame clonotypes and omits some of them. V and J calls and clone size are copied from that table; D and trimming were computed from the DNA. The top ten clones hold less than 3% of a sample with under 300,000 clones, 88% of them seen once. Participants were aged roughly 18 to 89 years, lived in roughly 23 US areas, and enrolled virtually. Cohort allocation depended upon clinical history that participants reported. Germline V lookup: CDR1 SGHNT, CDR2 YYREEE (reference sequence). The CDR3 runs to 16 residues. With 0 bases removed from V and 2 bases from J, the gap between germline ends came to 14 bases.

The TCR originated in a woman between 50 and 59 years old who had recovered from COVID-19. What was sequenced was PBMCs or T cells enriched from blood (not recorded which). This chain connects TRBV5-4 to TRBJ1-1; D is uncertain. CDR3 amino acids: CASSLALDRGNTEAFF. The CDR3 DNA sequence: TGTGCCAGCAGCTTGGCCCTCGACCGGGGAAACACTGAAGCTTTCTTT.